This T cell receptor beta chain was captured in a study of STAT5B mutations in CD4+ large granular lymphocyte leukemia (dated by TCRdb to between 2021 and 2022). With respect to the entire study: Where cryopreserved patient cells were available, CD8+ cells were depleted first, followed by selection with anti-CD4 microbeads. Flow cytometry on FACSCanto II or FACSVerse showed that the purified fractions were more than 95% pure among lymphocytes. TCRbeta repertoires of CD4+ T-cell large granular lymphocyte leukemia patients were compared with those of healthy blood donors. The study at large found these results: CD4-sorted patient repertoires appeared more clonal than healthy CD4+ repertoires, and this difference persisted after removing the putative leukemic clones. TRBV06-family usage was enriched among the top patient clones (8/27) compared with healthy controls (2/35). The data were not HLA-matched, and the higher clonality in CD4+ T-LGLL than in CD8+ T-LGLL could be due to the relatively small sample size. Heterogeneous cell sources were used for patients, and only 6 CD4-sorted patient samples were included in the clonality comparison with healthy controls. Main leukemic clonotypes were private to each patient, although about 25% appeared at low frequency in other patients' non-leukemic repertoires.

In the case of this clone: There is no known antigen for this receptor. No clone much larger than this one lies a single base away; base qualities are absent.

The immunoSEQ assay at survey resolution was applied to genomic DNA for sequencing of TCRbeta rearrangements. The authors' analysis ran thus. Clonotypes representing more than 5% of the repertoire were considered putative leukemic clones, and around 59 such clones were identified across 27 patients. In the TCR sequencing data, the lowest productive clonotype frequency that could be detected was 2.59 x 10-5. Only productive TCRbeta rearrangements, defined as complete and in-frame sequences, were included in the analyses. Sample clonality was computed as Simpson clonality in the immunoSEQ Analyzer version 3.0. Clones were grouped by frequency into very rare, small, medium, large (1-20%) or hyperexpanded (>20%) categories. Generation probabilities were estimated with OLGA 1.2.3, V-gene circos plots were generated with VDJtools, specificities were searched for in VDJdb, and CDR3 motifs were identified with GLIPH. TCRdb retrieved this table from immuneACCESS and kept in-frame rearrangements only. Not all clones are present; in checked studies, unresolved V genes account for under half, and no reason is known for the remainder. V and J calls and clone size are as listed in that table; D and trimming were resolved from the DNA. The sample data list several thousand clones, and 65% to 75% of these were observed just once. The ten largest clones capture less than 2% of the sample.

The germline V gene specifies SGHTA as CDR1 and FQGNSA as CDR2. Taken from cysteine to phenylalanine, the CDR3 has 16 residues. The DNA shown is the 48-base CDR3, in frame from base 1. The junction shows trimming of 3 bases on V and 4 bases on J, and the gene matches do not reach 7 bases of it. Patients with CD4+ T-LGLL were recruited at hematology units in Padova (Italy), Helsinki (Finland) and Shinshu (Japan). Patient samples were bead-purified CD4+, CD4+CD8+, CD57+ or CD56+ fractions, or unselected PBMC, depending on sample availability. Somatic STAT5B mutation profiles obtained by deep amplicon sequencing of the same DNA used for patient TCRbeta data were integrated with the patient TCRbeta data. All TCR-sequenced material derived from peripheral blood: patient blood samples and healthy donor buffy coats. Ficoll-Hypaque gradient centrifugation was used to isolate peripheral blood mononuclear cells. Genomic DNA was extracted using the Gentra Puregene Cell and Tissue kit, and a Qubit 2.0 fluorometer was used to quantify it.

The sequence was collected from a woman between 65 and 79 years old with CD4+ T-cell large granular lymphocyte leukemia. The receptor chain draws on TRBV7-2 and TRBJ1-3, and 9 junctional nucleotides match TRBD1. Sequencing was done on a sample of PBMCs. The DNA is TGTGCCAGCAGCTTTCCGGGACAGGGAATGGGAAACACCATATATTTT. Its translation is CASSFPGQGMGNTIYF.